The 15 T cell receptor beta chains presented below share a single source sample, sequenced in a study of cytomegalovirus exposure and HLA in healthy donors. 60 Vbeta and 13 Jbeta primers were used in PCR. Libraries were prepared by immunoSEQ multiplex PCR; TCRdb keeps only in-frame clonotypes and omits some of them. The sample carries about 76,000 clones, 73% recorded once. The sample comprised PBMCs. The receptors stem from a woman in her thirties or forties in good health and CMV-seropositive.

The rearrangement joins TRBV5-1 to TRBJ1-4; D is undetermined. The CDR3 contains 14 residues. V shed 0 bases and J shed 4 bases, with 7 bases lying between them. The germline V gene encodes CDR1 SGHRS and CDR2 YFSETQ. The CDR3: CASSLGRNNEKLFF. As DNA, the CDR3 is TGCGCCAGCAGCTTGGGGCGGAATAATGAAAAACTGTTTTTT.

This rearrangement joins TRBV27 to TRBJ1-2; 7 nucleotides agree with TRBD1. CDR1 MNHEY and CDR2 SMNVEV come from the germline V gene (reference sequence). The CDR3 covers 14 residues. The V gene end was trimmed by 3 bases and the J gene end by 5 bases; junction bases not matched to a gene: 6. The CDR3 nucleotides are TGTGCCAGCAGTTTCCGGACAGGAGGGTATGGCTACACCTTC. It specifies CASSFRTGGYGYTF.

This chain connects TRBV5-1 to TRBJ2-7; 7 bases map to TRBD2. The CDR3 totals 17 residues. Germline V gene lookup returns CDR1 SGHRS and CDR2 YFSETQ. With V trimmed by 0 bases and J by 2 bases, 11 bases remained unmatched. CDR3 in amino acids: CASSLASDPAGTYEQYF. In nucleotides, the CDR3 is TGCGCCAGCAGCTTGGCCTCGGACCCAGCGGGGACCTACGAGCAGTACTTC. The whole variable domain, remainder taken from reference TRBV5-1 and TRBJ2-7, is KAGVTQTPRYLIKTRGQQVTLSCSPISGHRSVSWYQQTPGQGLQFLFEYFSETQRNKGNFPGRFSGRQFSNSRSEMNVSTLELGDSALYLCASSLASDPAGTYEQYFGPGTRLTVT.

The chain uses TRBV27 and TRBJ1-2; D might be TRBD1 (6 bases). The CDR3 sequence is 15 residues long. In germline, CDR1 is MNHEY, CDR2 SMNVEV (reference sequence). V was clipped by 11 bases and J by 5 bases, with 24 bases between them. The chain's CDR3 is CASRVQGPLGYGYTF. DNA of the CDR3: TGTGCCTCCAGGGTTCAGGGGCCATTGGGATATGGCTACACCTTC.

This chain links TRBV5-4 with TRBJ1-2, with TRBD1 matching 8 bases. CDR3 size: 13 residues. Per the germline V gene, CDR1 is SGHNT and CDR2 is YYREEE (reference sequence). Trimming took 5 bases from V and 8 from J; bases not matched to a gene: 8. The CDR3 DNA reads TGTGCCAGCAGTTATGACAGGGGAGGGGGCTACACCTTC. Protein sequence: CASSYDRGGGYTF.

The chain recombines TRBV19 with TRBJ2-7, with no clear D. Germline CDR1 reads LNHDA; CDR2 reads SQIVND (reference sequence). V lost 4 bases and J 2 bases, leaving 12 bases between the germline ends. CDR3 length: 14 amino acids. The CDR3 DNA reads as TGTGCCAGTAGTACCAGTACATCAACCTACGAGCAGTACTTC. Translated, it gives CASSTSTSTYEQYF.

This clone has more than one count but fewer than ten. The chain uses TRBV2 and TRBJ1-6, with 9 bases fitting TRBD1. Germline trimming cut 6 bases from V and 7 bases from J; bases unmatched to any gene: 10. The CDR3 runs 16 residues. Germline V CDR1 and CDR2: SNHLY, FYNNEI. DNA for the CDR3: TGTGCCAGCAGGAAGGAACAGGGGGCAAGCAATTCACCCCTCCACTTT. As protein: CASRKEQGASNSPLHF.

The V call is TRBV2, the J call TRBJ2-7; tentative D call: TRBD2 (7 bases). V lost 4 bases to trimming and J lost 6 bases, with 25 bases between them. The CDR3 extends over 17 amino acids. Germline CDR1 SNHLY, CDR2 FYNNEI. DNA for the CDR3: TGTGCCAGCAGTGTGCGGGCGGGGGCAATGGGGGTCTTCGAGCAGTACTTC. Residues: CASSVRAGAMGVFEQYF. The entire variable domain, with the rest obtained from reference TRBV2 and TRBJ2-7, is as follows: EPEVTQTPSHQVTQMGQEVILRCVPISNHLYFYWYRQILGQKVEFLVSFYNNEISEKSEIFDDQFSVERPDGSNFTLKIRSTKLEDSAMYFCASSVRAGAMGVFEQYFGPGTRLTVT.

This chain links TRBV5-1 with TRBJ1-1; D possibly corresponds to TRBD1 (6 bases). Per germline, CDR1 SGHRS and CDR2 YFSETQ. V lost 3 bases and J lost 1, with 10 bases in between. The CDR3 contains 14 residues. This CDR3 is CASSSYRENTEAFF. The CDR3 DNA follows: TGCGCCAGCAGCTCGTACAGGGAGAACACTGAAGCTTTCTTT.

The rearrangement joins TRBV7-8 to TRBJ1-4; 10 positions agree with TRBD1. Trimming at V came to 3 bases and at J to 7 bases, leaving 17 bases not matched to a gene. The CDR3 is 19 amino acids. Germline V gives CDR1 SGHVS, CDR2 FQNEAQ. This CDR3 is CASSFEPGQGIGRGEKLFF. The CDR3 DNA reads as TGTGCCAGCAGCTTCGAACCGGGACAGGGGATCGGGCGGGGTGAAAAACTGTTTTTT.

The J gene is TRBJ2-1, the V gene TRBV7-9, with TRBD1 matching over 7 bases. Losses at the gene ends were 3 bases for V and 4 bases for J; bases not matched to a gene: 6. Germline V gives CDR1 SEHNR, CDR2 FQNEAQ (reference sequence). The CDR3 has 15 residues. DNA for the CDR3: TGTGCCAGCAGCTTTATCATGGGACAGTACAATGAGCAGTTCTTC. It specifies CASSFIMGQYNEQFF.

The chain employs TRBV2 and TRBJ2-2; TRBD1 agrees at 9 bases. V lost 6 bases to trimming and J lost 4 bases; unmatched junction nucleotides: 6. The length of the CDR3 is 15 residues. Germline CDR1 reads SNHLY; CDR2 reads FYNNEI. Written as DNA, the CDR3 is TGTGCCAGCAGAGCCGGGACAGGGTTCACCGGGGAGCTGTTTTTT. This gives the protein CASRAGTGFTGELFF.

The chain is built from TRBV4-3 and TRBJ1-1; 7 bases are shared with TRBD1. Germline V CDR1 and CDR2: LGHNA, YSLEER. This CDR3 contains 15 residues. The junction had 9 bases not matched to a gene; V was cut back by 4 bases and J by 4 bases. The CDR3 protein is CASSREQGTGTEAFF. In nucleotides, the CDR3 is TGCGCCAGCAGCCGTGAACAGGGGACGGGCACTGAAGCTTTCTTT.

The chain couples TRBV7-9 to TRBJ2-5; TRBD2 matches at 9 bases. Germline V gene lookup returns CDR1 SEHNR and CDR2 FQNEAQ (reference sequence). The CDR3 runs 14 residues. The V segment lost 4 bases and the J segment 3 bases; nucleotides outside the gene matches: 3. The CDR3 DNA reads TGTGCCAGCAGCTGGACTAGCGCGAAAGAGACCCAGTACTTC. This encodes CASSWTSAKETQYF.

V and J are TRBV5-6 and TRBJ1-1, with TRBD1 as a possible D gene (5 bases). The germline V gene has CDR1 SGHDT and CDR2 YYEEEE. Trimming left V 4 bases short and J 4 bases short, with 11 bases between. This CDR3 contains 13 residues. The CDR3 DNA is TGTGCCAGCAGCCTCGGGGGGGGCACTGAAGCTTTCTTT. Amino acids: CASSLGGGTEAFF.